This T cell receptor (beta chain) was sequenced in a study of blood T cell repertoires in COVID-19. The overall study: The United States, Italy and Spain supplied acute and convalescent COVID-19 samples. From T cells, B-cell-depleted T cells, or PBMCs came the material, which was cDNA or gDNA.

CDR1 and CDR2 from the germline V gene are SEHNR and FQNEAQ (reference sequence). The CDR3 is 14 amino acids. The ends were cut back, 3 bases at V and 4 bases at J, with 12 bases in the middle. Authors' analysis steps: It was from reference gene primer amplification that nucleated cell counts were estimated. Using immunoSEQ multiplex PCR, the repertoire was profiled, and TCRdb retains in-frame clones only, with some absent. V and J calls plus clone size are reproduced from that table; the DNA served to infer D and trimming. Altogether around 99,000 clones are present, about 79% being singletons, with the ten largest covering roughly 7.9%.

This chain links TRBV7-9 with TRBJ2-5; possibly TRBD1 for D (6 bases). Material for sequencing was peripheral blood. This sequence originates from a woman aged 80 or older with active or convalescent COVID-19. This CDR3 reads CASSFRGMGETQYF. The CDR3 DNA is TGTGCCAGCAGCTTTAGGGGGATGGGAGAGACCCAGTACTTC.